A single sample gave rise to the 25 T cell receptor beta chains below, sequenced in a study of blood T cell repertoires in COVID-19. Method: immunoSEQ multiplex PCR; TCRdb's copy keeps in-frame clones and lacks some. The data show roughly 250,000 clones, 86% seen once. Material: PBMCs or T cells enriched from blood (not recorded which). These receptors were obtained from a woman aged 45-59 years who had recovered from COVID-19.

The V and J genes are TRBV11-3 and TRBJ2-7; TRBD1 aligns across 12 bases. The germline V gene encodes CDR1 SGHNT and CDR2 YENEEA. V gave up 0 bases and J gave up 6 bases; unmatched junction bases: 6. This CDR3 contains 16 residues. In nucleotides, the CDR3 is TGTGCCAGCAGCTTAGAAACGGGACAGGGGGCGTCCGAGCAGTACTTC. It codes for CASSLETGQGASEQYF.

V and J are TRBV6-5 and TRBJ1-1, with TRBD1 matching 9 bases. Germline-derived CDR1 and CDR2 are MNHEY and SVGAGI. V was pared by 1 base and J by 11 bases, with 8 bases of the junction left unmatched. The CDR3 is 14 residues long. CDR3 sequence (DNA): TGTGCCAGCAGTTACTTACAGGGGGCCGGCGTTGCTTTCTTT. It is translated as CASSYLQGAGVAFF.

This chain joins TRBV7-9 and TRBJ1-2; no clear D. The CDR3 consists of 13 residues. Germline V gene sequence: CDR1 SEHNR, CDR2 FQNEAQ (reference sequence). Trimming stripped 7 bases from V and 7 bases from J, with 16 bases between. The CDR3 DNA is TGTGCCAGCACCGATTCCGGGTCCGGTGGCTACACCTTC. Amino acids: CASTDSGSGGYTF.

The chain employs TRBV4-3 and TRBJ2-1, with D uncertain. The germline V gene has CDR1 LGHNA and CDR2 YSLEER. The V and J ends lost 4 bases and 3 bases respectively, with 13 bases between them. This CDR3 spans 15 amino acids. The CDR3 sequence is CASSRASDYYNEQFF. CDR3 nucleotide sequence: TGCGCCAGCAGCCGAGCCTCCGATTACTACAATGAGCAGTTCTTC.

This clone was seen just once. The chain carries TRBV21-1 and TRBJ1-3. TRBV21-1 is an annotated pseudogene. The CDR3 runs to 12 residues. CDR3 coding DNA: TGTGCCAGCATCATAACTTTAAACACCATATATTTT. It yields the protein CASIITLNTIYF.

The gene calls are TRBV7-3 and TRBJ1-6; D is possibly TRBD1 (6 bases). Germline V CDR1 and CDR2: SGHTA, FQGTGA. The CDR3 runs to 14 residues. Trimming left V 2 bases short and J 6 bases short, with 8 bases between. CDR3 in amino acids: CASSLGQFNSPLHF. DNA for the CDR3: TGTGCCAGCAGCTTAGGACAGTTTAATTCACCCCTCCACTTT.

In nucleotides, the CDR3 is TGTGCCAGCAGCTTATTTCTTCGGACAGGGGATCAGCCCCAGCATTTT. Protein product: CASSLFLRTGDQPQHF. The chain recombines TRBV7-2 with TRBJ1-5; 9 nucleotides match TRBD1. J gave up 5 bases and V 2 bases, and 7 bases lay outside the gene matches. This CDR3 comprises 16 residues. Germline V gives CDR1 SGHTA, CDR2 FQGNSA.

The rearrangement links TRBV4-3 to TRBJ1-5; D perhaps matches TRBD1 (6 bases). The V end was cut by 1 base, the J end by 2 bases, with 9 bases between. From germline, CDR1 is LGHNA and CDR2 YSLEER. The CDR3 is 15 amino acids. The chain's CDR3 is CASSQVWTGNQPQHF. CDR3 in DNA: TGCGCCAGCAGCCAAGTATGGACAGGCAATCAGCCCCAGCATTTT.

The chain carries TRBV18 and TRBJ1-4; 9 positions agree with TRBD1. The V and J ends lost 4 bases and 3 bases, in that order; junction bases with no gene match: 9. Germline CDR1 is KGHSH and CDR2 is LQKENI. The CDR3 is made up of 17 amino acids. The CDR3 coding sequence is TGTGCCAGCTCACGGCCGGGACAGGGAGTTTCTAATGAAAAACTGTTTTTT. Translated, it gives CASSRPGQGVSNEKLFF. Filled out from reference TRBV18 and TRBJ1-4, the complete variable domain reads NAGVMQNPRHLVRRRGQEARLRCSPMKGHSHVYWYRQLPEEGLKFMVYLQKENIIDESGMPKERFSAEFPKEGPSILRIQQVVRGDSAAYFCASSRPGQGVSNEKLFFGSGTQLSVL.

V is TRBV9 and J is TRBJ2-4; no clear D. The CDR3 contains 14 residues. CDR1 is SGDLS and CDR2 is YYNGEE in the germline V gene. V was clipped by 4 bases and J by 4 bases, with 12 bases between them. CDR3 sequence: CASSREQSKNIQYF. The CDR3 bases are TGTGCCAGCAGCCGCGAGCAAAGTAAAAACATTCAGTACTTC. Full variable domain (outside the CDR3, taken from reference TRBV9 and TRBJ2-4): DSGVTQTPKHLITATGQRVTLRCSPRSGDLSVYWYQQSLDQGLQFLIQYYNGEERAKGNILERFSAQQFPDLHSELNLSSLELGDSALYFCASSREQSKNIQYFGAGTRLSVL.

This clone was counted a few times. In DNA, the CDR3 is TGTGCCAGCAGTGGCGCCCCGGGGTTCCAAGTGGGTAATTCACCCCTCCACTTT. It translates to CASSGAPGFQVGNSPLHF. The chain links TRBV6-4 to TRBJ1-6; D call uncertain. The CDR3 sequence is 18 residues long. CDR1 MRHNA and CDR2 SNTAGT come from the germline V gene. V lost 4 bases and J 6 bases, leaving 22 bases between the germline ends.

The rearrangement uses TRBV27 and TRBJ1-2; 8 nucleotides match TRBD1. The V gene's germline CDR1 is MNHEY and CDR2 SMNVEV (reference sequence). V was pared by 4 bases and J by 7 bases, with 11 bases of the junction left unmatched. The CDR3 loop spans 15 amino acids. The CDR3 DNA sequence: TGTGCCAGCAGTTCATGGGACAGGAGAAGCGGTGGCTACACCTTC. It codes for CASSSWDRRSGGYTF.

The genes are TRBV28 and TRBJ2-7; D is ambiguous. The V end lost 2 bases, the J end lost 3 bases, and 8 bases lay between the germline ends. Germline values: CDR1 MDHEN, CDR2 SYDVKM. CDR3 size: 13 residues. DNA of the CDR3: TGTGCCAGCAGTTTAGGGCAGAACTACGAGCAGTACTTC. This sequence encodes CASSLGQNYEQYF.

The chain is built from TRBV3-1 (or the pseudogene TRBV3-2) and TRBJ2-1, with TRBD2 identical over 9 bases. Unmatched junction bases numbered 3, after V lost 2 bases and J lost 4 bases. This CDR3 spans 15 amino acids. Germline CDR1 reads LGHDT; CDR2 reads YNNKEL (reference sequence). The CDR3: CASSQFLAGYNEQFF. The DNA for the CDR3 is TGTGCCAGCAGCCAATTCCTAGCGGGATACAATGAGCAGTTCTTC.

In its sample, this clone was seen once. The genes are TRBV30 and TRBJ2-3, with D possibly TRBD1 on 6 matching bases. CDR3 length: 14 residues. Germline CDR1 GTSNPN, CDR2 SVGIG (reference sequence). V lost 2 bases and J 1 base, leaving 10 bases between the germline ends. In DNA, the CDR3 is TGTGCCTGGAGTACAGGGTTAGGCACAGATACGCAGTATTTT. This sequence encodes CAWSTGLGTDTQYF.

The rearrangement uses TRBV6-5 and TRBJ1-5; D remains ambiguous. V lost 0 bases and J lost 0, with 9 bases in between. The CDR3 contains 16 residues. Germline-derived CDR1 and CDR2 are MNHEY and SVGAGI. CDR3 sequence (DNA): TGTGCCAGCAGTTACTCTCAATTTCCTAGCAATCAGCCCCAGCATTTT. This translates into CASSYSQFPSNQPQHF.

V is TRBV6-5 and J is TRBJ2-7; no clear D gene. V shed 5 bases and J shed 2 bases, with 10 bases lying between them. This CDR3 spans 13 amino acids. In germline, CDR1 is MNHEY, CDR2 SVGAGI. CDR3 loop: CASSIQQAYEQYF. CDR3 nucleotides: TGTGCCAGCAGTATACAACAAGCCTACGAGCAGTACTTC.

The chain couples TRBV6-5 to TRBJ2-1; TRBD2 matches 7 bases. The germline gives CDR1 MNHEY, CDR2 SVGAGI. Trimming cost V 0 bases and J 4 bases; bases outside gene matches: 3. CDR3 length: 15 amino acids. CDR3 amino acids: CASSYSGLLYNEQFF. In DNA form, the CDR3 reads TGTGCCAGCAGTTACTCGGGACTATTGTACAATGAGCAGTTCTTC.

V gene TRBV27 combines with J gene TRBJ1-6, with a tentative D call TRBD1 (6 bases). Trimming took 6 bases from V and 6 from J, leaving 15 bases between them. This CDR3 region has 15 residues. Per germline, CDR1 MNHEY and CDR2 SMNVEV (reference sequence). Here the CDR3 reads CASSYPGQGNSPLHF. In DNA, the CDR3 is TGTGCCAGCAGCTACCCGGGACAAGGTAATTCACCCCTCCACTTT.

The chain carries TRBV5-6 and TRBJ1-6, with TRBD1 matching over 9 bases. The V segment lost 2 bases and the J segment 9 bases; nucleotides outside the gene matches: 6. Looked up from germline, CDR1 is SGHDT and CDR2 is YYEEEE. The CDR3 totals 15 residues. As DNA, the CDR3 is TGTGCCAGCAGCTTTCTCGGGACAGGGTTTTCACCCCTCCACTTT. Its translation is CASSFLGTGFSPLHF.

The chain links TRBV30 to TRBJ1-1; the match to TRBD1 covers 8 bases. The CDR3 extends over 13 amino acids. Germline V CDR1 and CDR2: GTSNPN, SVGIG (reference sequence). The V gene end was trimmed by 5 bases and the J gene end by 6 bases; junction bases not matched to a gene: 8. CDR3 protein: CAWGRDRLPEAFF. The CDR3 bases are TGTGCCTGGGGGAGGGACAGGTTGCCTGAAGCTTTCTTT.

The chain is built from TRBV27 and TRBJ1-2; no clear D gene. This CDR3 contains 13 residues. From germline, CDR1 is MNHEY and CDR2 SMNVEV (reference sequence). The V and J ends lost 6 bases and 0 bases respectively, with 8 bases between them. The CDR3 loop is CASSHLSNYGYTF. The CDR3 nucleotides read TGTGCCAGCAGCCACCTATCTAACTATGGCTACACCTTC.

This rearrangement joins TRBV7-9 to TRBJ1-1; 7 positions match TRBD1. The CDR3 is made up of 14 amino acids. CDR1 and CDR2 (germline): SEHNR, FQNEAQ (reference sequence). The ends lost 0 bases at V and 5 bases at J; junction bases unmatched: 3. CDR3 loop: CASSLAGRGTEAFF. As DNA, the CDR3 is TGTGCCAGCAGCTTAGCGGGCAGGGGGACTGAAGCTTTCTTT.

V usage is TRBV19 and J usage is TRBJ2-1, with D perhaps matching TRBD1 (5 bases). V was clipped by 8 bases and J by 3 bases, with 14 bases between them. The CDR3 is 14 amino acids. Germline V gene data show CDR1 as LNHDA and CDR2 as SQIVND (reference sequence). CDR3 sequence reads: CASRDSRLYNEQFF. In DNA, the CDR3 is TGTGCCAGTCGAGACAGCCGACTCTACAATGAGCAGTTCTTC. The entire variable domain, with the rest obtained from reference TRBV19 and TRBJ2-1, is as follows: DGGITQSPKYLFRKEGQNVTLSCEQNLNHDAMYWYRQDPGQGLRLIYYSQIVNDFQKGDIAEGYSVSREKKESFPLTVTSAQKNPTAFYLCASRDSRLYNEQFFGPGTRLTVL.

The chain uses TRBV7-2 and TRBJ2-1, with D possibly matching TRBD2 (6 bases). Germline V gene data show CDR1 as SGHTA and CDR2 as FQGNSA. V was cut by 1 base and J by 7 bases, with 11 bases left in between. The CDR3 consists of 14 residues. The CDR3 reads CASSLVLASNEQFF. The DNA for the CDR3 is TGTGCCAGCAGCTTAGTTCTAGCGTCGAATGAGCAGTTCTTC.